Detailed here is one T cell receptor beta chain. This record comes from a study of blood T cell repertoires in COVID-19. Study overall: The United States, Italy and Spain supplied acute and convalescent COVID-19 samples. T cells, B-cell-depleted T cells, or PBMCs provided the cDNA or gDNA that served as material.

Methods used by the authors: Estimation of nucleated cell counts relied on the amplification of reference gene primers. Profiling relied on immunoSEQ multiplex PCR, and the TCRdb table lists in-frame clones only, not all of them. V, J and clone size reflect that table, while D and trimming were determined from the DNA. The sample has 65,000 to 85,000 clones; about four fifths are singletons. Looked up from germline, CDR1 is SQVTM and CDR2 is ANQGSEA. J was trimmed by 7 bases and V by 3 bases; bases with no gene match: 7. The CDR3 is 13 residues long. The chain links TRBV29-1 to TRBJ1-1, with 8 bases lining up with TRBD1. The source of this sequence is a human donor in a cohort sampled during active COVID-19. Material for sequencing was peripheral blood. The CDR3 DNA sequence: TGCAGCGTTGATCAGGGGGCGTTTGATGAAGCTTTCTTT. This sequence encodes CSVDQGAFDEAFF.